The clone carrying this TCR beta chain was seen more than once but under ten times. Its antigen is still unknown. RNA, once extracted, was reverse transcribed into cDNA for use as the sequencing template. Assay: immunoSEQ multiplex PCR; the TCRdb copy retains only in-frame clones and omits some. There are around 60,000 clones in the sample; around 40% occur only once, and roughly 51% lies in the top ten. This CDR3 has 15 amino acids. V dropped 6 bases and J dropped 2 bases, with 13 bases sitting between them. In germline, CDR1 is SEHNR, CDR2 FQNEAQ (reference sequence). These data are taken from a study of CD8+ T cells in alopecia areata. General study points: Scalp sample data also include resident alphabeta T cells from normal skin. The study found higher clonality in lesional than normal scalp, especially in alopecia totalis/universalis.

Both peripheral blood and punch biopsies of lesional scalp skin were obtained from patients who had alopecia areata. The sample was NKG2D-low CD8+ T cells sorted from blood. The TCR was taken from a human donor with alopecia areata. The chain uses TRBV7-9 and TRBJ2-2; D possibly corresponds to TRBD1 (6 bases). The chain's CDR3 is CASSHLRGNTGELFF. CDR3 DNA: TGTGCCAGCAGTCATCTCAGGGGAAACACCGGGGAGCTGTTTTTT. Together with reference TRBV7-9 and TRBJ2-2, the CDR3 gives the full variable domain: DTGVSQNPRHKITKRGQNVTFRCDPISEHNRLYWYRQTLGQGPEFLTYFQNEAQLEKSRLLSDRFSAERPKGSFSTLEIQRTEQGDSAMYLCASSHLRGNTGELFFGEGSRLTVL.